This T cell receptor (beta chain) came from a study of beta chain features in type 1 diabetes. Every isolated RNA sample was fully reverse transcribed, so sequencing captured expressed TCRB transcripts. Method: immunoSEQ multiplex PCR; TCRdb's copy keeps in-frame clones and lacks some. The repertoire holds about 900,000 clones, with about 17% as singletons. The CDR3 spans 12 residues. Trimming stripped 6 bases from V and 6 bases from J, with 8 bases between. Germline V gene sequence: CDR1 MNHNY, CDR2 SVGAGI (reference sequence). The TCR originated in a woman aged 18-30 years in good health. The genes are TRBV6-6 and TRBJ2-2; unclear D gene. Sequenced: naive CD4+ T cells from blood. The CDR3 DNA is TGTGCCAGCAGCTTCTTACCCGGGGAGCTGTTTTTT. This translates into CASSFLPGELFF.